The source of this TCR beta chain is a study of T-cell reconstitution after alpha-beta-depleted transplantation in children. General observations from the study: Recipient T cells and thymic progenitors that survived gave rise to the high TCRbeta diversity observed at day 60 in some patients. Approximately two months post-transplant, alpha-beta T cells reportedly originated from several hundred expanded graft clones. The main origin of T-cell counts and diversity one year after transplant was newly produced T cells.

V lost 3 bases to trimming and J lost 7 bases, with 15 bases between them. Germline V lookup: CDR1 LNHNV, CDR2 YYDKDF (reference sequence). CDR3 size: 14 residues. Preparation of the TCRbeta library used unique molecular identifiers. TCRdb re-called the PCR reads through MiXCR, storing one row per CDR3 protein. The repertoire holds approximately 520,000 distinct CDR3 sequences, with about 10% as singletons. This clonotype has ten or more counts. As yet, its antigen is unknown. Specimen: PBMCs, mostly from graft donor cells, collected 180 days after TCRalphabeta/CD19-depleted stem cell transplant. This TCR came from a female patient aged 2-9 years who had a stem cell transplant for aplastic anemia, so the T cells may come from the graft donor. The chain has TRBV15 and TRBJ1-2, with D unresolved. The CDR3 DNA sequence: TGTGCCACCAGCAGGTTTACGACCGGCTCTGGCTACACCTTC. Encoded protein: CATSRFTTGSGYTF.